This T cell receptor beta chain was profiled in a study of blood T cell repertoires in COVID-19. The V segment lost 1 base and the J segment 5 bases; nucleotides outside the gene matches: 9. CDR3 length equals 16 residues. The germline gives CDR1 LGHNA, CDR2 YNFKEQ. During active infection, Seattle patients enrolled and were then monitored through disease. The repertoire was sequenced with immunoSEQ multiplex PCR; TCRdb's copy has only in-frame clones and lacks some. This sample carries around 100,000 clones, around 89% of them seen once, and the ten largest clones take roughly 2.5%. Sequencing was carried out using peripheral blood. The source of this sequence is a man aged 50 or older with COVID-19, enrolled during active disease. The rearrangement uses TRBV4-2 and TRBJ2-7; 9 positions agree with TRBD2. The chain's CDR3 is CASSQAGAGGLHEQYF. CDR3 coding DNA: TGTGCCAGCAGCCAAGCCGGGGCGGGGGGGCTCCACGAGCAGTACTTC.